These T cell receptor beta chains were read from a single sample in a study of T cell responses to AZD1222 COVID-19 vaccine. The repertoire was sequenced with immunoSEQ multiplex PCR; TCRdb's copy has only in-frame clones and lacks some. The sample lists 150,000 to 200,000 clones, roughly 88% seen once, with 11% in the top ten. This specimen was peripheral blood, taken 28 days after the second AZD1222 dose. Receptors were obtained from an adult who received the AZD1222 COVID-19 vaccine. The CDR3 runs from the conserved cysteine through the conserved F or W. A D gene is named only where the DNA matches it firmly. Expanded clones are given a class, and other clones once, few, many or no size at all.

V gene: TRBV5-1
D gene: NA
clone size: NA
J gene: TRBJ1-2
CDR3 protein: CASSLRVGGNYGYTF
CDR3 DNA: TGCGCCAGCAGCTTAAGGGTTGGGGGTAACTATGGCTACACCTTC

V gene: TRBV7-8
D gene: NA
clone size: NA
J gene: TRBJ2-1
CDR3 protein: CASSREGVISYNEQFF
CDR3 DNA: TGTGCCAGCAGCCGAGAGGGGGTAATTTCCTACAATGAGCAGTTCTTC

V gene: TRBV7-2
D gene: TRBD1
clone size: NA
J gene: TRBJ1-2
CDR3 protein: CASSPRTGNYGYTF
CDR3 DNA: TGTGCCAGCAGCCCCCGGACAGGGAACTATGGCTACACCTTC

V gene: TRBV5-1
D gene: NA
clone size: NA
J gene: TRBJ2-2
CDR3 protein: CASSIDPNTGELFF
CDR3 DNA: TGCGCCAGCAGCATAGACCCTAACACCGGGGAGCTGTTTTTT

V gene: TRBV6-5
D gene: TRBD2
clone size: NA
J gene: TRBJ2-3
CDR3 protein: CASRTSGGNTDTQYF
CDR3 DNA: TGTGCCAGCAGGACTAGCGGGGGGAACACAGATACGCAGTATTTT

V gene: TRBV9
D gene: NA
clone size: NA
J gene: TRBJ2-3
CDR3 protein: CASSVSPASVGTQYF
CDR3 DNA: TGTGCCAGCAGCGTAAGCCCCGCCTCAGTGGGTACGCAGTATTTT

V gene: TRBV3-1/TRBV3-2
D gene: NA
clone size: NA
J gene: TRBJ1-4
CDR3 protein: CASSQDEASNEKLFF
CDR3 DNA: TGTGCCAGCAGCCAAGATGAGGCCTCTAATGAAAAACTGTTTTTT

V gene: TRBV18
D gene: NA
clone size: NA
J gene: TRBJ1-1
CDR3 protein: CASSTGLAAAFF
CDR3 DNA: TGTGCCAGCTCAACTGGACTCGCTGCAGCTTTCTTT

V gene: TRBV7-9
D gene: NA
clone size: once
J gene: TRBJ1-1
CDR3 protein: CASSLALVEGSDNTEAFF
CDR3 DNA: TGTGCCAGCAGCTTAGCGCTTGTAGAAGGGTCGGACAACACTGAAGCTTTCTTT

V gene: TRBV5-1
D gene: TRBD1
clone size: NA
J gene: TRBJ1-1
CDR3 protein: CASSTDRGGTTEAFF
CDR3 DNA: TGCGCCAGCAGCACAGACAGGGGAGGGACCACTGAAGCTTTCTTT

V gene: TRBV6-2/TRBV6-3
D gene: NA
clone size: NA
J gene: TRBJ1-4
CDR3 protein: CASSYSRTPQLKLFF
CDR3 DNA: TGTGCCAGCAGTTACTCGAGGACTCCGCAGTTAAAACTGTTTTTT

V gene: TRBV5-8
D gene: NA
clone size: NA
J gene: TRBJ1-1
CDR3 protein: CASSPEAARKNTEAFF
CDR3 DNA: TGTGCCAGCAGCCCCGAGGCAGCAAGGAAAAACACTGAAGCTTTCTTT

V gene: TRBV3-1/TRBV3-2
D gene: TRBD2
clone size: NA
J gene: TRBJ2-7
CDR3 protein: CASSQGSGGHYEQYF
CDR3 DNA: TGTGCCAGCAGCCAAGGCAGCGGGGGACACTACGAGCAGTACTTC

V gene: TRBV28
D gene: TRBD1
clone size: NA
J gene: TRBJ2-1
CDR3 protein: CASSPTGAPNNEQFF
CDR3 DNA: TGTGCCAGCAGTCCGACAGGGGCCCCAAACAATGAGCAGTTCTTC

V gene: TRBV7-9
D gene: NA
clone size: NA
J gene: TRBJ2-5
CDR3 protein: CASSPDGGSETQYF
CDR3 DNA: TGTGCCAGCAGCCCCGATGGGGGGTCAGAGACCCAGTACTTC

V gene: TRBV10-1
D gene: NA
clone size: NA
J gene: TRBJ2-2
CDR3 protein: CASTSTRDAGELFF
CDR3 DNA: TGCGCCAGCACCTCAACCAGGGATGCCGGGGAGCTGTTTTTT

V gene: TRBV5-1
D gene: TRBD1
clone size: NA
J gene: TRBJ2-1
CDR3 protein: CASSLQGSYNEQFF
CDR3 DNA: TGCGCCAGCAGCCTACAGGGGTCCTACAATGAGCAGTTCTTC

V gene: TRBV14
D gene: NA
clone size: few
J gene: TRBJ1-1
CDR3 protein: CASSQESRNTEAFF
CDR3 DNA: TGTGCCAGCAGCCAAGAGTCCCGGAACACTGAAGCTTTCTTT

V gene: TRBV4-1
D gene: NA
clone size: NA
J gene: TRBJ1-2
CDR3 protein: CASSPPTAFYGYTF
CDR3 DNA: TGCGCCAGCAGCCCTCCGACAGCCTTCTATGGCTACACCTTC

V gene: TRBV27
D gene: NA
clone size: NA
J gene: TRBJ2-2
CDR3 protein: CASNPGGPNTGELFF
CDR3 DNA: TGTGCCAGCAACCCCGGAGGCCCGAACACCGGGGAGCTGTTTTTT

V gene: TRBV7-8
D gene: NA
clone size: NA
J gene: TRBJ1-3
CDR3 protein: CASKPVELSSGNTIYF
CDR3 DNA: TGTGCCAGCAAGCCTGTGGAGTTAAGCTCTGGAAACACCATATATTTT

V gene: TRBV5-4
D gene: TRBD1
clone size: once
J gene: TRBJ2-5
CDR3 protein: CASSLKGQGGETQYF
CDR3 DNA: TGTGCCAGCAGCTTGAAGGGACAGGGGGGAGAGACCCAGTACTTC

V gene: TRBV9
D gene: TRBD1
clone size: once
J gene: TRBJ1-2
CDR3 protein: CASSVHPGGQDGYTF
CDR3 DNA: TGTGCCAGCAGCGTCCACCCAGGGGGCCAAGATGGCTACACCTTC

V gene: TRBV30
D gene: NA
clone size: NA
J gene: TRBJ2-6
CDR3 protein: CAWSVPLPGTSPGANVLTF
CDR3 DNA: TGTGCCTGGAGTGTACCCCTCCCCGGGACTTCCCCTGGGGCCAACGTCCTGACTTTC

V gene: TRBV28
D gene: NA
clone size: NA
J gene: TRBJ2-7
CDR3 protein: CASSFPSSYEQYF
CDR3 DNA: TGTGCCAGCAGTTTTCCGAGCTCCTACGAGCAGTACTTC

V gene: TRBV7-3
D gene: NA
clone size: NA
J gene: TRBJ2-2
CDR3 protein: CASSPGPNTGELFF
CDR3 DNA: TGTGCCAGCAGCCCGGGACCCAACACCGGGGAGCTGTTTTTT

V gene: TRBV7-2
D gene: TRBD2
clone size: NA
J gene: TRBJ2-3
CDR3 protein: CASSPAPGLAGFTDTQYF
CDR3 DNA: TGTGCCAGCAGCCCGGCCCCGGGACTAGCGGGGTTCACAGATACGCAGTATTTT

V gene: TRBV2
D gene: NA
clone size: once
J gene: TRBJ1-3
CDR3 protein: CASSREGVSGNTIYF
CDR3 DNA: TGTGCCAGCAGTAGAGAGGGAGTGTCTGGAAACACCATATATTTT

V gene: TRBV3-1/TRBV3-2
D gene: NA
clone size: once
J gene: TRBJ2-7
CDR3 protein: CASSSTWGAQEQYF
CDR3 DNA: TGTGCCAGCAGCTCAACTTGGGGGGCTCAGGAGCAGTACTTC

V gene: TRBV7-2
D gene: NA
clone size: NA
J gene: TRBJ2-2
CDR3 protein: CASSLGRDTGELFF
CDR3 DNA: TGTGCCAGCAGCTTAGGTCGGGACACCGGGGAGCTGTTTTTT

V gene: TRBV12-5
D gene: TRBD1
clone size: NA
J gene: TRBJ1-1
CDR3 protein: CASGHEGQVNTEAFF
CDR3 DNA: TGTGCTAGTGGCCATGAGGGACAGGTCAACACTGAAGCTTTCTTT